This T cell receptor beta chain was sequenced for a study of T cell changes during pregnancy in multiple sclerosis. The CDR3 runs 13 residues. The V and J ends lost 5 bases and 4 bases respectively, with 11 bases between them. Germline CDR1 MNHEY, CDR2 SMNVEV (reference sequence). Only in-frame clones appear in the TCRdb table, and some are missing; sequencing was by immunoSEQ multiplex PCR. The sample has tens of thousands of clones, roughly 92% seen once. The sample in question was peripheral blood, obtained in the first trimester of pregnancy. V is TRBV27 and J is TRBJ1-2; D not certain. The receptor comes from a female donor in good health, enrolled as a control in a pregnancy study. The CDR3 region is CASSTFSGYGYTF. CDR3 nucleotides: TGTGCCAGCAGTACGTTCTCCGGCTATGGCTACACCTTC.